The TCR beta chain under discussion was sequenced for a study of T and B cells in COVID-19 patients. Background on the study: Recovered patients mostly had mild to moderate COVID-19 managed as outpatients. Of more than 19 active-infection patients, 12 were critically ill with mechanical ventilation or extracorporeal membrane oxygenation. General study results and limits: Active COVID-19 showed highly clonal TRB repertoires; recovery showed diversity and richness above healthy donors. In COVID-19 patients, T cell receptor beta variable and joining gene use was reportedly strongly skewed.

From blood, roughly 240-550 ng of genomic DNA served as TRB template. BIOMED2 TRB-A/B primer pools were used in multiplex TRB PCR. TCRdb redid the calling of the multiplex PCR reads with MiXCR, one entry per CDR3 protein. The table records roughly 1,200 distinct CDR3 sequences, about 29% of them present only once. By its share, this clonotype is medium-sized. Its antigen remains unknown. The sample comprised blood. This sequence was found in a human donor with active COVID-19.

The chain's CDR3 is CASSWGAASNEQFF. CDR3 nucleotide sequence: TGCGCCAGCAGCTGGGGGGCAGCAAGCAATGAGCAGTTCTTC. The chain uses TRBV5-1 and TRBJ2-1; the D gene could be TRBD1 or TRBD2 (6 bases each). V lost 3 bases, J lost 6 bases, and 13 bases lay in between. The CDR3 consists of 14 residues. The V gene's germline CDR1 is SGHRS and CDR2 YFSETQ.